This T cell receptor (beta chain) originates from a study of blood T cell repertoires in COVID-19. Assay: immunoSEQ multiplex PCR; the TCRdb copy retains only in-frame clones and omits some. The data contain roughly 120,000 clones, around 89% of them seen just once; the ten biggest clones take up approximately 3.4%. The CDR3 has 15 amino acids. The germline V gene encodes CDR1 SGHTA and CDR2 FQGNSA. The V segment lost 5 bases and the J segment 3 bases; nucleotides outside the gene matches: 3. The sample holds one count of this clone. The sequenced sample consisted of peripheral blood. This receptor was identified in a woman aged 45-65 years with acute or convalescent COVID-19. The genes are TRBV7-2 and TRBJ2-3; 12 nucleotides line up with TRBD2. The CDR3 DNA is TGTGCCAGCAGCGTGACTAGCGGGAGTACAGATACGCAGTATTTT. Protein sequence: CASSVTSGSTDTQYF.